Following are 4 T cell receptor beta chains from one sample sequenced in a study of blood T cells in healthy people across ages. A second PCR of about 6 to 11 cycles used a sample-barcoded 5' primer and a J-beta primer mix. Via MiXCR, TCRdb re-called the 5' RACE reads, giving one row per CDR3 protein. Here the sample spans about 510,000 distinct CDR3 sequences, over 25% being singletons. These same data were also listed under a study on T cells of mothers and their children.

Sequencing used blood. Receptor source: a boy aged 2 to 10 in good health.

J is TRBJ2-7 and V is TRBV6-2 or TRBV6-3; 10 nucleotides match TRBD1. Germline V gene data show CDR1 as MNHEY and CDR2 as SVGEGT. V shed 6 bases, J shed 4 bases, and the junction held 9 bases outside the gene matches. The CDR3 totals 15 residues. The CDR3 here is CASSEGQGYVYEQYF. Written as DNA, the CDR3 is TGTGCCAGCAGCGAGGGACAGGGGTATGTGTACGAGCAGTACTTC.

This clonotype was seen repeatedly, ten times or more. V gene TRBV2 combines with J gene TRBJ1-4; 8 nucleotides agree with TRBD1. Per germline, CDR1 SNHLY and CDR2 FYNNEI. Trimming at V came to 6 bases and at J to 8 bases, leaving 11 bases not matched to a gene. CDR3 length: 15 amino acids. CDR3 in DNA: TGTGCCAGCAGGCTCCCGACAGGGGAAAGCGAAAAACTGTTTTTT. Its protein is CASRLPTGESEKLFF.

The rearrangement links TRBV5-1 to TRBJ2-5; possibly TRBD2 for D (5 bases). The DNA end is more similar to TRBJ2-1, so the J call may be wrong. CDR1 is SGHRS and CDR2 is YFSETQ in the germline V gene. This CDR3 is 14 amino acids long. Here the CDR3 DNA reads TGCGCCAGCAGCTTGGAAGTTCCGGGGAATGAGCAGTTCTTC. This gives the protein CASSLEVPGNEQFF.

This clonotype was seen a few times. J is TRBJ2-5 and V is TRBV12-3 or TRBV12-4; TRBD1 might be the D (5 bases). Near its end, the DNA agrees better with TRBJ2-7, so the J call may be wrong. The CDR3 consists of 13 residues. CDR3 in amino acids: CASSDTGSYEQYF. The CDR3 DNA reads TGTGCCAGCAGTGACACAGGCTCCTACGAGCAGTACTTC.